What follows are 30 T cell receptor beta chains derived from one specimen sequenced in a study of response to subunit inactivated influenza vaccine. TCRdb called the RT-PCR reads again in MiXCR, with one record for every CDR3 protein. Of around 850,000 distinct CDR3 sequences in the sample, approximately 17% are singletons; the top ten hold approximately 10%. The starting material was PBMCs from blood, obtained roughly 5 days after vaccination. These receptors were taken from a man aged 45-60 years who received an inactivated influenza vaccine.

Points on this clonotype: An end of the junction does not agree with germline; a read error may underlie this. The rearrangement links TRBV20-1 to TRBJ2-7; maybe TRBD1 (6 bases). The CDR3 loop spans 18 amino acids. Germline CDR1 DFQATT, CDR2 SNEGSKA (reference sequence). CDR3 in DNA: TGCTGTGCTAGAGATCCGGCCGGGTCCGGGCAGGGGATCTACGAGCAGTACTTC. Amino acids: CCARDPAGSGQGIYEQYF.

This clonotype was recorded many times. This chain uses TRBV11-2 with TRBJ2-3; 9 nucleotides match TRBD2. The CDR3 covers 18 residues. The trim removed 2 bases at V and 2 bases at J, leaving 11 bases unmatched. CDR1 is SGHAT and CDR2 is FQNNGV in the germline V gene. CDR3 in DNA: TGTGCCAGCAGCTTAAGCACCCCCGCTAGCGGGGTCACAGATACGCAGTATTTT. It encodes CASSLSTPASGVTDTQYF.

This clonotype was picked up a small number of times. The V and J genes are TRBV12-3 or TRBV12-4 and TRBJ2-1; TRBD2 aligns across 9 bases. V dropped 6 bases and J dropped 1; count of bases not matched to a gene: 4. The CDR3 is 15 amino acids. CDR3 bases: TGTGCCAGCAGCGGACTAGCGCCTTCCTACAATGAGCAGTTCTTC. Its protein product is CASSGLAPSYNEQFF.

The chain links TRBV7-2 to TRBJ2-6, with D uncertain. Germline lookup yields CDR1 SGHTA and CDR2 FQGNSA. V was shortened by 8 bases and J by 0 bases, with 11 bases between the two germline ends. There are 15 residues in the CDR3. CDR3 protein: CASGRWGSGANVLTF. In DNA, the CDR3 is TGTGCCAGCGGTAGATGGGGCTCTGGGGCCAACGTCCTGACTTTC.

CDR3 in DNA: TGTGCCAGCAGAGAGGGGAGGGCTACTGAAGCTTTCTTT. It translates to CASREGRATEAFF. The chain combines TRBV6-1 with TRBJ1-1; tentative D call: TRBD1 (5 bases). Germline V gene lookup returns CDR1 MNHNS and CDR2 SASEGT. V dropped 6 bases and J dropped 5 bases, with 13 bases sitting between them. The CDR3 loop spans 13 amino acids.

This clonotype was counted between two and nine times. This chain uses TRBV20-1 with TRBJ2-7; 13 bases fit TRBD2. The CDR3 extends over 15 amino acids. Germline loops: CDR1 DFQATT, CDR2 SNEGSKA (reference sequence). Losses at the gene ends were 6 bases for V and 1 base for J; bases not matched to a gene: 6. The CDR3 sequence: CSAEPGLAGSYEQYF. The CDR3 DNA reads as TGCAGTGCAGAACCGGGACTAGCGGGATCCTACGAGCAGTACTTC.

The rearrangement links TRBV5-1 to TRBJ2-7; maybe TRBD1 (6 bases). CDR1 SGHRS and CDR2 YFSETQ come from the germline V gene. Trimming shortened V by 0 bases and J by 2 bases, and 9 bases separated the two germline ends. The CDR3 is 14 amino acids. This CDR3 is CASSLDHRAYEQYF. In DNA form, the CDR3 reads TGCGCCAGCAGCTTGGACCACAGGGCCTACGAGCAGTACTTC.

V and J are TRBV6-2 or TRBV6-3 and TRBJ2-7; D not resolved. V dropped 8 bases and J dropped 7 bases, with 12 bases sitting between them. CDR1 MNHEY and CDR2 SVGEGT come from the germline V gene. CDR3 size: 11 residues. The CDR3 DNA sequence: TGTGCCAGCGGCCATTCCAATGAGCAGTACTTC. This gives the protein CASGHSNEQYF.

The V call is TRBV7-2, the J call TRBJ2-5; TRBD2 matches 7 bases. CDR1 and CDR2 from the germline V gene are SGHTA and FQGNSA. CDR3 length equals 15 residues. The J segment lost 1 base and the V segment lost 5 bases, leaving 7 bases of the junction unmatched. CDR3 in amino acids: CASSPRTRSQETQYF. The CDR3 region has the DNA TGTGCCAGCAGCCCCCGGACTAGATCCCAAGAGACCCAGTACTTC.

This clonotype has ten or more counts. The CDR3 DNA reads as TGTGCCACCAGTGATGGACTAGCGGGAGCTGTTAGTGAGCAGTTCTTC. As protein: CATSDGLAGAVSEQFF. This chain connects TRBV24-1 to TRBJ2-1; 13 nucleotides align to TRBD2. The CDR3 has 16 residues. Germline loops: CDR1 KGHDR, CDR2 SFDVKD. Losses at the gene ends were 3 bases for V and 9 bases for J; bases not matched to a gene: 7.

A few counts support this clonotype. This chain uses TRBV29-1 with TRBJ2-2; D perhaps matches TRBD1 (5 bases). There are 13 residues in the CDR3. Germline V gene data show CDR1 as SQVTM and CDR2 as ANQGSEA. V gave up 4 bases and J gave up 4 bases, with 10 bases separating them. CDR3 protein: CSVVIRGTGELFF. The DNA of the CDR3 is TGCAGCGTTGTCATTAGGGGCACCGGGGAGCTGTTTTTT.

This clonotype appeared a few times. The chain couples TRBV28 to TRBJ2-1; 9 nucleotides line up with TRBD2. The CDR3 extends over 15 amino acids. Trimming at V came to 6 bases and at J to 4 bases, leaving 7 bases not matched to a gene. Germline V gene lookup returns CDR1 MDHEN and CDR2 SYDVKM. This CDR3 is CASRPLAGNYNEQFF. DNA for the CDR3: TGTGCCAGCAGGCCTCTAGCGGGAAATTACAATGAGCAGTTCTTC.

The table lists this clonotype with a few counts. The chain is built from TRBV7-6 and TRBJ1-4; D is perhaps TRBD1 (5 bases). The CDR3 totals 14 residues. V shed 5 bases and J shed 4 bases, with 11 bases lying between them. The germline gives CDR1 SGHVS, CDR2 FNYEAQ. The CDR3 DNA is TGTGCCAGCAGCCCTCAGGGTTTTAATGAAAAACTGTTTTTT. This sequence encodes CASSPQGFNEKLFF.

V and J are TRBV5-1 and TRBJ1-1; unclear D gene. Trimming stripped 0 bases from V and 5 bases from J, with 14 bases between. The V gene's germline CDR1 is SGHRS and CDR2 YFSETQ. The CDR3 has 15 residues. CDR3 residues: CASSLGYGTQTEAFF. The CDR3 DNA follows: TGCGCCAGCAGCTTGGGGTATGGAACCCAGACTGAAGCTTTCTTT.

The sample holds a few counts of this clonotype. The rearrangement uses TRBV5-1 and TRBJ2-1; perhaps D is TRBD1 or TRBD2 (5 bases each). Germline loops: CDR1 SGHRS, CDR2 YFSETQ. V gave up 4 bases and J gave up 5 bases, with 13 bases separating them. The CDR3 totals 14 residues. CDR3 bases: TGCGCCAGCAGCATAGGGACGGCAGACAATGAGCAGTTCTTC. Its translation is CASSIGTADNEQFF. The full variable domain, completed using reference TRBV5-1 and TRBJ2-1, is KAGVTQTPRYLIKTRGQQVTLSCSPISGHRSVSWYQQTPGQGLQFLFEYFSETQRNKGNFPGRFSGRQFSNSRSEMNVSTLELGDSALYLCASSIGTADNEQFFGPGTRLTVL.

This clonotype was counted ten times or more. V and J are TRBV12-3 or TRBV12-4 and TRBJ2-2, with TRBD2 as a possible D gene (6 bases). V was trimmed by 8 bases and J by 7 bases, leaving 11 bases between them. The CDR3 consists of 12 residues. CDR3 sequence (DNA): TGTGCCAGCCGGTATAGCGGCGGGGAGCTGTTTTTT. Translating it yields CASRYSGGELFF.

The V call is TRBV7-2, the J call TRBJ2-5; unclear D gene. Trimming cost V 5 bases and J 1 base, with 8 bases left between them. In germline, CDR1 is SGHTA, CDR2 FQGNSA. CDR3 size: 13 residues. The CDR3 DNA reads as TGTGCCAGCAGCGGCAGATCCCAAGAGACCCAGTACTTC. Translation: CASSGRSQETQYF.

The chain has TRBV27 and TRBJ1-6, with D hard to call. Between the trimmed V and J ends, which lost 5 bases and 0 bases, there was a span of 11 bases. The CDR3 is 16 residues long. Germline-derived CDR1 and CDR2 are MNHEY and SMNVEV (reference sequence). CDR3 sequence: CASSGGRSSYNSPLHF. The CDR3 DNA reads TGTGCCAGCAGTGGAGGGCGTAGCTCCTATAATTCACCCCTCCACTTT.

The rearrangement uses TRBV3-1 and TRBJ2-2; D possibly corresponds to TRBD1 (5 bases). CDR1 and CDR2 (germline): LGHDT, YNNKEL (reference sequence). Between the trimmed V and J ends, which lost 3 bases and 6 bases, there was a span of 11 bases. This CDR3 region has 14 residues. The CDR3 reads CASSHSRAAGELFF. The CDR3 DNA reads TGTGCCAGCAGCCATAGCAGGGCCGCCGGGGAGCTGTTTTTT.

This clonotype has just a few counts. The chain employs TRBV5-1 and TRBJ2-3; no reliable D call. The CDR3 totals 16 residues. V dropped 4 bases and J dropped 0 bases, with 15 bases sitting between them. CDR1 is SGHRS, CDR2 YFSETQ, per germline. CDR3 DNA: TGCGCCAGCAGCCCGGGCGTTGGCGGAAGCACAGATACGCAGTATTTT. Encoded protein: CASSPGVGGSTDTQYF.

This rearrangement joins TRBV25-1 to TRBJ2-5, with no clear D. In germline, CDR1 is MGHDK, CDR2 SYGVNS. Between the trimmed V and J ends, which lost 4 bases and 7 bases, there was a span of 10 bases. This CDR3 spans 12 amino acids. The CDR3 region is CASSATTRTQYF. The CDR3 region has the DNA TGTGCCAGCAGTGCGACAACCCGGACCCAGTACTTC.

The DNA for the CDR3 is TGTGCCAGCAGCAAAGGACTAGCGGGAGTTCACGAGCAGTACTTC. This translates into CASSKGLAGVHEQYF. The rearrangement uses TRBV21-1 and TRBJ2-7; no DNA check was done on the table's D call, TRBD2. TRBV21-1 is given as a pseudogene. The CDR3 covers 15 residues.

This clonotype was counted at least ten times. This chain connects TRBV7-2 to TRBJ2-3; maybe TRBD1 (6 bases). V was shortened by 4 bases and J by 5 bases, with 10 bases between the two germline ends. CDR1 and CDR2 (germline): SGHTA, FQGNSA. The CDR3 length is 13 residues. The CDR3 is CASSSQGRDTQYF. CDR3 coding DNA: TGTGCCAGCAGCTCGCAGGGGAGAGATACGCAGTATTTT. Filled out from reference TRBV7-2 and TRBJ2-3, the complete variable domain reads GAGVSQSPSNKVTEKGKDVELRCDPISGHTALYWYRQSLGQGLEFLIYFQGNSAPDKSGLPSDRFSAERTGGSVSTLTIQRTQQEDSAVYLCASSSQGRDTQYFGPGTRLTVL.

This clonotype showed up just a few times. The chain joins TRBV7-3 to TRBJ2-7; 7 bases map to TRBD1. J was trimmed by 6 bases and V by 5 bases; bases with no gene match: 7. Germline loops: CDR1 SGHTA, CDR2 FQGTGA. This CDR3 has 13 amino acids. The CDR3 DNA follows: TGTGCCAGCAGCAAGACAGGGTCGGGCGAGCAGTACTTC. It is translated as CASSKTGSGEQYF.

The CDR3 here is CASSLDTAGGPYEQYF. CDR3 bases: TGCGCCAGCAGCTTGGATACAGCGGGAGGTCCCTACGAGCAGTACTTC. The V and J genes are TRBV5-1 and TRBJ2-7; 9 bases align to TRBD2. The CDR3 spans 16 residues. Germline CDR1 is SGHRS and CDR2 is YFSETQ. Trimming removed 0 bases from V and 2 bases from J; junction bases left unmatched: 6. Full variable domain (outside the CDR3, taken from reference TRBV5-1 and TRBJ2-7): KAGVTQTPRYLIKTRGQQVTLSCSPISGHRSVSWYQQTPGQGLQFLFEYFSETQRNKGNFPGRFSGRQFSNSRSEMNVSTLELGDSALYLCASSLDTAGGPYEQYFGPGTRLTVT.

This chain joins TRBV7-9 and TRBJ2-7; maybe TRBD1 (5 bases). V shed 3 bases and J shed 5 bases, with 20 bases lying between them. The CDR3 sequence is 16 residues long. Germline loops: CDR1 SEHNR, CDR2 FQNEAQ (reference sequence). DNA of the CDR3: TGTGCCAGCAGCTTGATTGGACAAATATCCGGCCACGAGCAGTACTTC. Protein sequence: CASSLIGQISGHEQYF. Drawing the rest from reference TRBV7-9 and TRBJ2-7, the complete variable domain is DTGVSQNPRHKITKRGQNVTFRCDPISEHNRLYWYRQTLGQGPEFLTYFQNEAQLEKSRLLSDRFSAERPKGSFSTLEIQRTEQGDSAMYLCASSLIGQISGHEQYFGPGTRLTVT.

This clonotype was seen once. This may come from a read error, since a much larger clone is one base off. This chain joins TRBV12-3 or TRBV12-4 and TRBJ2-5, with 7 bases fitting TRBD1. J gave up 2 bases and V 5 bases, and 8 bases lay outside the gene matches. The CDR3 spans 15 residues. The CDR3 is CASSPRTGEQETQYF. The CDR3, as DNA: TGTGCCAGCAGTCCCAGGACAGGTGAACAAGAGACCCAGTACTTC.

The rearrangement joins TRBV6-1 to TRBJ2-4, with D tentatively TRBD1 (5 bases). Germline V lookup: CDR1 MNHNS, CDR2 SASEGT. Trimming took 6 bases from V and 0 from J, leaving 12 bases between them. This CDR3 region has 15 residues. This chain's CDR3 is CASSRVGQAKNIQYF. Written as DNA, the CDR3 is TGTGCCAGCAGCCGTGTGGGGCAAGCCAAAAACATTCAGTACTTC.

This clonotype has more than one count but fewer than ten. The chain has TRBV3-1 and TRBJ2-1; 8 positions agree with TRBD2. The CDR3 length is 17 residues. The ends lost 2 bases at V and 10 bases at J; junction bases unmatched: 16. Germline V lookup: CDR1 LGHDT, CDR2 YNNKEL (reference sequence). The CDR3 spells CASSQSLGLGARGEQFF. Here the CDR3 DNA reads TGTGCCAGCAGCCAATCACTGGGACTAGGGGCCCGAGGGGAGCAGTTCTTC.

This clonotype was observed a handful of times. V gene TRBV12-3 or TRBV12-4 combines with J gene TRBJ2-1; D gene ambiguous. The CDR3 contains 12 residues. The V end lost 0 bases, the J end lost 9 bases, and 6 bases lay between the germline ends. This CDR3 reads CASSLAVGEQFF. The CDR3 DNA follows: TGTGCCAGCAGTTTAGCCGTTGGTGAGCAGTTCTTC.